This T cell receptor beta chain stems from a study of blood T cell repertoires in COVID-19. Study information: T cells, B-cell-depleted T cells, or PBMCs supplied cDNA or gDNA.

As processed by the authors: The assay estimated nucleated cells by amplifying reference gene primers. The table came from immunoSEQ multiplex PCR; TCRdb's copy has only in-frame clones and leaves some out. D and trimming come from the DNA, and the V and J calls and clone size come from that table. The sample holds 110,000 or so clones, approximately 85% seen once. The CDR3 contains 15 residues. Germline loops: CDR1 MNHNY, CDR2 SVGAGI (reference sequence). V shed 2 bases and J shed 4 bases, with 12 bases lying between them. Enrollment of patients from Seattle took place during active infection, with longitudinal follow-up.

The origin of this receptor is an older woman with COVID-19, enrolled during active disease. The specimen sequenced was peripheral blood. The rearrangement links TRBV6-6 to TRBJ1-5; no clear D gene. The CDR3 sequence: CASSYGGEGNQPQHF. CDR3 DNA sequence: TGTGCCAGCAGTTACGGCGGGGAAGGGAATCAGCCCCAGCATTTT.